The 18 T cell receptor beta chains below were found in one sample sequenced in a study of identical twins. TCRdb reanalysed the 5' RACE reads using MiXCR and keeps one entry per CDR3 protein. The repertoire holds around 570,000 distinct CDR3 sequences, nearly 10% seen once, with 2.5% to 3% in the top ten. These records were also assigned to another study, of yellow fever vaccine responses in identical twins.

Input material: PBMCs. The origin of the receptors is a woman between 18 and 30 years old in good health.

The V gene is TRBV7-8, the J gene TRBJ2-7; D may be TRBD1 (5 bases). Trimming removed 1 base at V and 0 bases at J, with 10 bases between. The germline V gene encodes CDR1 SGHVS and CDR2 FQNEAQ. The CDR3 length is 15 residues. CDR3 coding DNA: TGTGCCAGCAGCTTAGTGGACACGAGCTCCTACGAGCAGTACTTC. Translation gives CASSLVDTSSYEQYF.

Remarks on this clonotype: Since a much larger clone is just one base distant, this may be a read error. The CDR3 spells CASSFVQGALETQYF. The CDR3 DNA is TGTGCCAGCAGCTTTGTACAGGGGGCGTTGGAGACCCAGTACTTC. The chain combines TRBV7-9 with TRBJ2-5; 9 bases line up with TRBD1. The CDR3 extends over 15 amino acids. Germline V CDR1 and CDR2: SEHNR, FQNEAQ (reference sequence). V lost 3 bases to trimming and J lost 5 bases; unmatched junction nucleotides: 7.

As regards this clonotype: This may arise from a read error, as a much more abundant clone is one base away. The rearrangement joins TRBV28 to TRBJ2-7; TRBD2 matches at 11 bases. Per the germline V gene, CDR1 is MDHEN and CDR2 is SYDVKM. The CDR3 runs to 15 residues. V gave up 3 bases and J gave up 0 bases; unmatched junction bases: 1. Here the CDR3 reads CASSLGLAVSYEQYF. The CDR3 region has the DNA TGTGCCAGCAGTTTGGGACTAGCGGTCTCCTACGAGCAGTACTTC.

The chain joins TRBV21-1 to TRBJ2-1; TRBD1 was called by the table and not checked on the DNA. TRBV21-1 is a pseudogene. This CDR3 contains 14 residues. This CDR3 reads CASSVLSRDLQWFF. The CDR3 DNA reads TGTGCCAGCAGCGTACTCTCCCGGGATCTGCAGTGGTTCTTC.

This clonotype came up many times. The genes are TRBV7-9 and TRBJ2-7; D gene uncertain. Trimming took 2 bases from V and 7 from J, leaving 15 bases between them. The CDR3 totals 14 residues. CDR1 and CDR2 (germline): SEHNR, FQNEAQ (reference sequence). CDR3 region: CASSLFPGVYEQYF. The CDR3 DNA follows: TGTGCCAGCAGCTTATTCCCTGGGGTTTATGAGCAGTACTTC.

The gene calls are TRBV12-3 or TRBV12-4 and TRBJ1-2, with a possible D match to TRBD1 (6 bases). The CDR3 runs to 11 residues. Trimming removed 6 bases at V and 8 bases at J, with 10 bases between. The CDR3 loop is CASSWGAGYTF. The CDR3 nucleotides read TGTGCCAGCAGCTGGGGGGCAGGCTACACCTTC.

This clonotype was found a few times. This chain links TRBV4-1 with TRBJ2-7; D unclear. V lost 4 bases and J 2 bases, leaving 9 bases between the germline ends. The CDR3 is 13 residues long. Germline V gene lookup returns CDR1 MGHRA and CDR2 YSYEKL. Here the CDR3 reads CASSPQNTYEQYF. In DNA form, the CDR3 reads TGCGCCAGCAGCCCGCAAAACACCTACGAGCAGTACTTC.

This clonotype was seen a few times. The rearrangement uses TRBV12-3 or TRBV12-4 and TRBJ2-6, with D perhaps matching TRBD1 (6 bases). Trimming took off 3 bases at V and 2 bases at J, with 14 bases between the two ends. CDR3 size: 17 residues. The CDR3 sequence: CASSFGAGAAGANVLTF. CDR3 nucleotides: TGTGCCAGCAGTTTTGGTGCAGGGGCGGCTGGGGCCAACGTCCTGACTTTC.

In its sample, this clonotype was seen many times. The V gene is TRBV10-2, the J gene TRBJ2-2; TRBD2 matches at 9 bases. CDR3 length equals 15 residues. V lost 11 bases, J lost 0 bases, and 7 bases stayed unmatched. Per the germline V gene, CDR1 is WSHSY and CDR2 is SAAADI. The CDR3 reads CAAGGGVSNTGELFF. Written as DNA, the CDR3 is TGCGCCGCCGGCGGGGGGGTCTCGAACACCGGGGAGCTGTTTTTT.

This clonotype was recorded many times. The chain uses TRBV29-1 and TRBJ2-7; D may be TRBD1 (6 bases). The CDR3 is made up of 14 amino acids. The V gene's germline CDR1 is SQVTM and CDR2 ANQGSEA. Deletions cut 6 bases from V and 2 bases from J, with 17 bases between. The CDR3 loop reads CSVHLSGQPYEQYF. CDR3 nucleotide sequence: TGCAGCGTCCACCTCTCAGGACAGCCCTACGAGCAGTACTTC.

This clonotype was recorded a few times. The chain is built from TRBV20-1 and TRBJ2-1; 7 bases line up with TRBD2. The CDR3 consists of 16 residues. CDR1 and CDR2 from the germline V gene are DFQATT and SNEGSKA (reference sequence). Trimming removed 2 bases from V and 0 bases from J; junction bases left unmatched: 7. CDR3 in DNA: TGCAGTGCTAGATCCCGTAGCGGGTCCTCCTACAATGAGCAGTTCTTC. It encodes CSARSRSGSSYNEQFF.

V usage is TRBV5-1 and J usage is TRBJ2-3; 11 nucleotides match TRBD1. Germline CDR1 reads SGHRS; CDR2 reads YFSETQ. With 4 bases clipped from V and 2 bases from J, the junction kept 12 bases outside the gene matches. CDR3 length: 18 amino acids. This chain's CDR3 is CASSIGQGAGSSTDTQYF. In DNA, the CDR3 is TGCGCCAGCAGCATCGGACAGGGGGCAGGATCCTCCACAGATACGCAGTATTTT.

This chain connects TRBV19 to TRBJ2-7; D is undetermined. The germline CDR1 and CDR2 sequences are LNHDA and SQIVND (reference sequence). The V end was cut by 0 bases, the J end by 2 bases, with 5 bases between. The CDR3 is 13 residues long. The CDR3, as DNA: TGTGCCAGTAGTATAGATCATCCCTACGAGCAGTACTTC. This sequence encodes CASSIDHPYEQYF. The full variable domain, completed using reference TRBV19 and TRBJ2-7, is DGGITQSPKYLFRKEGQNVTLSCEQNLNHDAMYWYRQDPGQGLRLIYYSQIVNDFQKGDIAEGYSVSREKKESFPLTVTSAQKNPTAFYLCASSIDHPYEQYFGPGTRLTVT.

This clonotype was counted ten times or more. The chain uses TRBV3-1 and TRBJ1-2, with no clear D. The germline gives CDR1 LGHDT, CDR2 YNNKEL (reference sequence). CDR3 size: 15 residues. Between the trimmed V and J ends, which lost 2 bases and 0 bases, there was a span of 10 bases. The CDR3 DNA follows: TGTGCCAGCAGCCAAAACCGGCAGACTAACTATGGCTACACCTTC. Residues: CASSQNRQTNYGYTF.

This clonotype was counted once. The chain is built from TRBV2 and TRBJ2-7; D gene ambiguous. Germline V CDR1 and CDR2: SNHLY, FYNNEI. Deletions cut 6 bases from V and 3 bases from J, with 15 bases between. The CDR3 length is 14 residues. CDR3 DNA sequence: TGTGCCAGCAGCGTCACCTGGTTGGGCTACGAGCAGTACTTC. Translating gives CASSVTWLGYEQYF.

This clonotype occurred a few times. This rearrangement joins TRBV9 to TRBJ2-2; D is undetermined. CDR1 is SGDLS, CDR2 YYNGEE, per germline. The V gene lost 3 bases and the J gene lost 7 bases, with 10 bases spanning the gap. The CDR3 covers 13 residues. CDR3 in DNA: TGTGCCAGCAGCGCTTATTTGGGCGGGGAGCTGTTTTTT. It encodes CASSAYLGGELFF.

This clonotype has just a few counts. This chain joins TRBV12-3 or TRBV12-4 and TRBJ2-3, with 8 bases matching TRBD2. The CDR3 has 20 amino acids. The trim removed 6 bases at V and 3 bases at J, leaving 23 bases unmatched. The CDR3 protein is CASRPGRLAGLVSETDTQYF. The CDR3 DNA reads as TGTGCCAGCAGGCCTGGCCGGCTAGCGGGCTTAGTTAGTGAAACAGATACGCAGTATTTT.

This clonotype was counted a few times. DNA of the CDR3: TGCAGCGTTGCCCAATTGACGGGGGCGAACACCGGGGAGCTGTTTTTT. Protein product: CSVAQLTGANTGELFF. The V gene is TRBV29-1, the J gene TRBJ2-2; perhaps TRBD2 as D (6 bases). The CDR3 is 16 amino acids. V dropped 4 bases and J dropped 0 bases, with 15 bases sitting between them. CDR1 is SQVTM, CDR2 ANQGSEA, per germline.